A single sample gave rise to the 27 T cell receptor beta chains below, sequenced in a study of blood T cell repertoires in COVID-19. Profiled with immunoSEQ multiplex PCR; TCRdb holds only in-frame clones, not every one. This table holds about 150,000 clones, 90% found once. The sequenced material came from peripheral blood. The receptors derive from a man aged 50-59 years with acute or convalescent COVID-19.

Notes on this clone: A read error may produce the germline difference seen at one junction end. This chain connects TRBV19 to TRBJ1-5; TRBD1 might be the D (6 bases). CDR1 is LNHDA, CDR2 SQIVND, per germline (reference sequence). The CDR3 has 17 amino acids. The DNA for the CDR3 is TGTGCCAGTAGGATAGGGGGGGGAACGAATAGCAATCAGCCCCAGCATTTT. It translates to CASRIGGGTNSNQPQHF.

The chain links TRBV6-5 to TRBJ1-6; D perhaps matches TRBD1 (5 bases). CDR1 is MNHEY and CDR2 is SVGAGI in the germline V gene. The CDR3 spans 15 residues. Between the trimmed V and J ends, which lost 5 bases and 0 bases, there was a span of 8 bases. This chain's CDR3 is CASSPGYSYNSPLHF. CDR3 in DNA: TGTGCCAGCAGTCCAGGGTACTCCTATAATTCACCCCTCCACTTT.

The CDR3 protein is CASSIYGQGQETQYF. The CDR3 DNA reads as TGTGCCAGCAGCATCTACGGACAGGGCCAAGAGACCCAGTACTTC. This chain uses TRBV9 with TRBJ2-5; 8 bases are shared with TRBD1. CDR1 and CDR2 (germline): SGDLS, YYNGEE. V shed 4 bases and J 1 base; nucleotides not matched to a gene: 6. The CDR3 length is 15 residues.

The chain joins TRBV6-5 to TRBJ2-3; the D gene is possibly TRBD2 (5 bases). With 2 bases removed from V and 3 bases from J, the gap between germline ends came to 9 bases. Germline assignment: CDR1 MNHEY and CDR2 SVGAGI. The CDR3 sequence is 14 residues long. In DNA, the CDR3 is TGTGCCAGCAGTTACCGGGATTATACAGATACGCAGTATTTT. Protein: CASSYRDYTDTQYF.

The chain joins TRBV18 to TRBJ2-3; 10 nucleotides match TRBD1. Germline CDR1 reads KGHSH; CDR2 reads LQKENI. With 4 bases clipped from V and 7 bases from J, the junction kept 11 bases outside the gene matches. CDR3 length: 16 amino acids. This CDR3 reads CASSLARDRGIYTQYF. CDR3 DNA: TGTGCCAGCTCACTCGCCAGGGACAGGGGCATTTATACGCAGTATTTT.

The J gene is TRBJ1-1, the V gene TRBV6-2 or TRBV6-3; D gene ambiguous. Germline V gives CDR1 MNHEY, CDR2 SVGEGT. The length of the CDR3 is 14 residues. The V and J ends lost 5 bases and 6 bases respectively, with 16 bases between them. This chain's CDR3 is CASSRAGSSAEAFF. Here the CDR3 DNA reads TGTGCCAGCAGTCGGGCCGGGAGTAGCGCTGAAGCTTTCTTT.

The chain carries TRBV5-4 and TRBJ2-2; a possible D gene is TRBD2 (5 bases). The germline V and J ends were trimmed by 0 bases and 6 bases, with 9 bases remaining between them. This CDR3 comprises 14 residues. Germline CDR1 reads SGHNT; CDR2 reads YYREEE (reference sequence). CDR3 residues: CASSLEASSGELFF. For the CDR3, the DNA is TGTGCCAGCAGCTTGGAGGCTAGCTCCGGGGAGCTGTTTTTT.

The table lists this clone with a count of one. This sequence joins TRBV7-9 and TRBJ2-7, with D possibly being TRBD1 (6 bases). The germline gives CDR1 SEHNR, CDR2 FQNEAQ (reference sequence). This CDR3 is 14 amino acids long. V lost 4 bases, J lost 2 bases, and 12 bases lay in between. The CDR3 protein is CASSYDRYTYEQYF. CDR3 nucleotides: TGTGCCAGCAGCTATGACAGGTACACCTACGAGCAGTACTTC.

The chain joins TRBV6-1 to TRBJ1-5, with 7 bases identical to TRBD1. Germline assignment: CDR1 MNHNS and CDR2 SASEGT. CDR3 length: 16 amino acids. V trimming: 0 bases; J trimming: 7 bases; junction bases outside the gene matches: 9. The CDR3 bases are TGTGCCAGCAGTGAAGCAATGGAAAGGGGGCGGCAGCCCCAGCATTTT. It translates to CASSEAMERGRQPQHF.

In DNA, the CDR3 is TGTGCCACCGAGGAGGTCGGCCCCTCTGGGGCCAACGTCCTGACTTTC. Translated: CATEEVGPSGANVLTF. The V call is TRBV24-1, the J call TRBJ2-6; tentative D call: TRBD2 (5 bases). V was pared by 9 bases and J by 0 bases, with 14 bases between. Germline CDR1 is KGHDR and CDR2 is SFDVKD. The CDR3 loop spans 16 amino acids.

The chain is built from TRBV2 and TRBJ1-5, with a possible D match to TRBD1 (6 bases). Germline V CDR1 and CDR2: SNHLY, FYNNEI. There are 14 residues in the CDR3. Trimming pared 6 bases from V and 5 bases from J, leaving 14 bases between. Here the CDR3 DNA reads TGTGCCAGCAGCCGGGACAACTCCGATCAGCCCCAGCATTTT. Its translation: CASSRDNSDQPQHF.

V gene TRBV29-1 combines with J gene TRBJ2-1; 8 bases line up with TRBD1. Germline values: CDR1 SQVTM, CDR2 ANQGSEA. This CDR3 contains 15 residues. The V and J ends lost 7 bases and 6 bases, in that order; junction bases with no gene match: 14. Written as DNA, the CDR3 is TGCAGCGGGACCCCCGACAGGGGCCGATCCAATGAGCAGTTCTTC. Amino acid sequence: CSGTPDRGRSNEQFF.

A note on this clone: Distinct nucleotide sequences in the sample also encode this CDR3. The V gene is TRBV11-2, the J gene TRBJ2-3; no clear D gene. The CDR3 contains 13 residues. From germline, CDR1 is SGHAT and CDR2 FQNNGV. Trimming cost V 0 bases and J 5 bases, with 6 bases left between them. The DNA of the CDR3 is TGTGCCAGCAGCTTAGATCGAGGAGATACGCAGTATTTT. It yields the protein CASSLDRGDTQYF.

V is TRBV6-6 and J is TRBJ1-2; 9 bases agree with TRBD1. Trimming cost V 7 bases and J 3 bases; bases outside gene matches: 6. This CDR3 is built from 14 residues. In germline, CDR1 is MNHNY, CDR2 SVGAGI (reference sequence). The DNA for the CDR3 is TGTGCCAGCACTCGGGACAGGGAGGACTATGGCTACACCTTC. Translation gives CASTRDREDYGYTF.

In this sample, this clone turned up once. The V and J genes are TRBV2 and TRBJ1-2; a weak D match, TRBD1 (5 bases). Germline lookup yields CDR1 SNHLY and CDR2 FYNNEI. Between the trimmed V and J ends, which lost 3 bases and 11 bases, there was a span of 19 bases. This CDR3 has 14 amino acids. The CDR3 region is CASSEEATRGRYTF. Written as DNA, the CDR3 is TGTGCCAGCAGTGAGGAGGCCACCCGGGGGAGATACACCTTC.

The chain has TRBV28 and TRBJ2-7, with a weak D call TRBD1 (6 bases). V was shortened by 4 bases and J by 3 bases, with 19 bases between the two germline ends. There are 16 residues in the CDR3. CDR1 and CDR2 (germline): MDHEN, SYDVKM. The CDR3 loop is CASSSRGTSPDYEQYF. CDR3 in DNA: TGTGCCAGCAGTTCCCGTGGGACATCCCCAGACTACGAGCAGTACTTC.

This sequence joins TRBV6-1 and TRBJ2-5, with 7 bases identical to TRBD1. V was pared by 1 base and J by 5 bases, with 4 bases of the junction left unmatched. Germline V gene data show CDR1 as MNHNS and CDR2 as SASEGT. The CDR3 spans 14 residues. The CDR3 nucleotides read TGTGCCAGCAGTGAAGGACAGGGTCGGGAGACCCAGTACTTC. It translates to CASSEGQGRETQYF.

This clone is a singleton in its sample. This chain connects TRBV24-1 to TRBJ2-3, with 8 bases identical to TRBD2. The CDR3 has 16 residues. Germline V CDR1 and CDR2: KGHDR, SFDVKD. After removal of 1 base from V and 2 bases from J, the junction contained 4 bases not matched to a gene. CDR3 protein: CATSDFSGGDTDTQYF. CDR3 in DNA: TGTGCCACCAGTGATTTCAGCGGGGGAGACACAGATACGCAGTATTTT.

This clone occurred once. This chain links TRBV28 with TRBJ1-2; D gene ambiguous. This CDR3 contains 13 residues. V was cut by 5 bases and J by 3 bases, with 10 bases left in between. Germline CDR1 reads MDHEN; CDR2 reads SYDVKM. CDR3 amino acids: CASSLTSHYGYTF. DNA of the CDR3: TGTGCCAGCAGTCTCACCAGTCACTATGGCTACACCTTC.

The chain combines TRBV19 with TRBJ1-5, with D perhaps TRBD1 (5 bases). The germline V and J ends were trimmed by 2 bases and 5 bases, with 19 bases remaining between them. The CDR3 runs to 17 residues. CDR1 LNHDA and CDR2 SQIVND come from the germline V gene (reference sequence). The DNA for the CDR3 is TGTGCCAGTAGTATAAACTGGGGGGGAGCGGGCGATCAGCCCCAGCATTTT. This translates into CASSINWGGAGDQPQHF.

The chain carries TRBV5-1 and TRBJ1-1, with D maybe TRBD1 (6 bases). The CDR3 covers 15 residues. Per germline, CDR1 SGHRS and CDR2 YFSETQ. V was cut by 4 bases and J by 4 bases, with 17 bases left in between. The CDR3 region has the DNA TGCGCCAGCAGCCCGAGTTCAGGGGTTTTCACTGAAGCTTTCTTT. Translating it yields CASSPSSGVFTEAFF.

The chain carries TRBV2 and TRBJ1-3; D gene uncertain. The CDR3 covers 15 residues. Trimming removed 6 bases at V and 0 bases at J, with 12 bases between. Germline CDR1 and CDR2: SNHLY and FYNNEI. The CDR3 DNA is TGTGCCAGCAGCGACGGGTCTACCTCTGGAAACACCATATATTTT. Translating it yields CASSDGSTSGNTIYF. Complete variable domain (other parts from reference TRBV2 and TRBJ1-3): EPEVTQTPSHQVTQMGQEVILRCVPISNHLYFYWYRQILGQKVEFLVSFYNNEISEKSEIFDDQFSVERPDGSNFTLKIRSTKLEDSAMYFCASSDGSTSGNTIYFGEGSWLTVV.

The V and J genes are TRBV6-2 or TRBV6-3 and TRBJ2-1, with 10 bases lining up with TRBD2. In germline, CDR1 is MNHEY, CDR2 SVGEGT. CDR3 size: 17 residues. Trimming at V came to 5 bases and at J to 7 bases, leaving 14 bases not matched to a gene. The CDR3 bases are TGTGCCAGCAGTCGCCCTCTCCCTAGCGGGAGTAGTAATGAGCAGTTCTTC. As protein: CASSRPLPSGSSNEQFF.

This clone has only a few counts. The rearrangement uses TRBV2 and TRBJ2-7, with 11 bases identical to TRBD2. Germline CDR1 and CDR2: SNHLY and FYNNEI. V shed 4 bases and J 2 bases; nucleotides not matched to a gene: 4. This CDR3 comprises 15 residues. CDR3 bases: TGTGCCAGCAGTGGGCTAGCGGGAGGCGCCTACGAGCAGTACTTC. This sequence encodes CASSGLAGGAYEQYF. Complete variable domain (other parts from reference TRBV2 and TRBJ2-7): EPEVTQTPSHQVTQMGQEVILRCVPISNHLYFYWYRQILGQKVEFLVSFYNNEISEKSEIFDDQFSVERPDGSNFTLKIRSTKLEDSAMYFCASSGLAGGAYEQYFGPGTRLTVT.

V is TRBV6-5 and J is TRBJ1-3; 7 nucleotides agree with TRBD1. The V gene's germline CDR1 is MNHEY and CDR2 SVGAGI. The CDR3 is 15 amino acids. Unmatched junction bases numbered 8, after V lost 6 bases and J lost 3 bases. This chain's CDR3 is CASSSLRDSGNTIYF. DNA for the CDR3: TGTGCCAGCAGCTCTTTGAGGGACAGTGGAAACACCATATATTTT.

This sequence joins TRBV5-1 and TRBJ1-6; TRBD1 might be the D (6 bases). There are 16 residues in the CDR3. V was clipped by 1 base and J by 10 bases, with 18 bases between them. The V gene's germline CDR1 is SGHRS and CDR2 YFSETQ. This CDR3 is CASSLNTGPGPSPLHF. CDR3 nucleotides: TGCGCCAGCAGCTTGAATACAGGGCCAGGGCCCTCACCCCTCCACTTT.

V gene TRBV4-3 combines with J gene TRBJ1-2, with 7 bases identical to TRBD1. CDR3 length: 14 amino acids. The V and J ends lost 7 bases and 5 bases, in that order; junction bases with no gene match: 10. The germline V gene encodes CDR1 LGHNA and CDR2 YSLEER. The CDR3 reads CASKLTGTAYGYTF. Written as DNA, the CDR3 is TGCGCCAGCAAGTTGACCGGGACAGCGTATGGCTACACCTTC.